The present T cell receptor beta chain was sequenced within a study of T cell responses to AZD1222 COVID-19 vaccine. TCRdb's copy holds only in-frame clones and misses some; the assay was immunoSEQ multiplex PCR. Counted here are 100,000 or so clones, roughly 90% occurring once; the ten biggest clones make up around 3%. A remark on this clone: The target antigen is unknown.

General observations from the study: There were mostly white British donors and more females than males, and clonal diversity was possibly underestimated.

Germline V gene lookup returns CDR1 SGHRS and CDR2 YFSETQ. V gave up 0 bases and J gave up 0 bases; unmatched junction bases: 8. CDR3 length equals 17 residues. Specimen: peripheral blood, collected on day 0 of AZD1222 vaccination. This chain connects TRBV5-1 to TRBJ1-1; 7 positions agree with TRBD1. The source of this sequence is an adult in good health. The CDR3 nucleotides read TGCGCCAGCAGCTTGGGGGACAGATTTACCTTGAACACTGAAGCTTTCTTT. Residues: CASSLGDRFTLNTEAFF.